The rows below give T cell receptor beta chains drawn from one sample of a study of blood T cell repertoires in COVID-19. The protocol was immunoSEQ multiplex PCR, while the TCRdb copy is restricted to in-frame clones and leaves out a portion. This sample has about 95,000 clones; around 81% occur once, and the top ten carry roughly 4.8%. Input material: peripheral blood. These receptor sequences come from a man older than 75 with COVID-19, enrolled during active disease. The CDR3 runs from the conserved cysteine through the conserved F or W. A D gene is named only where the DNA matches it firmly. Clone size is shown for a subset of rows, as once, few, many or a class of expanded clone.

TRBV5-1	TRBJ1-2	TRBD1	-	CASSNGQGYGYTF	TGCGCCAGCAGCAATGGACAGGGATATGGCTACACCTTC
TRBV2	TRBJ2-2	TRBD2	-	CASSKASGGTGELFF	TGTGCCAGCAGTAAGGCTAGCGGGGGCACCGGGGAGCTGTTTTTT
TRBV10-3	TRBJ1-5	-	-	CATSRQATQPQHF	TGTGCCACCTCGCGACAGGCGACTCAGCCCCAGCATTTT
TRBV6-2/TRBV6-3	TRBJ2-5	-	once	CASSYFIETQYF	TGTGCCAGCAGTTACTTTATTGAGACCCAGTACTTC
TRBV6-1	TRBJ1-3	-	-	CASSELGGAIYF	TGTGCCAGCAGTGAACTAGGGGGGGCCATATATTTT
TRBV6-5	TRBJ1-1	-	-	CASSRGTEAFF	TGTGCCAGCAGCCGCGGTACTGAAGCTTTCTTT
TRBV19	TRBJ1-6	TRBD1	-	CASSIRDSRKNSPLHF	TGTGCCAGTAGTATAAGGGACAGTCGTAAGAATTCACCCCTCCACTTT
TRBV2	TRBJ2-5	-	-	CASSESTGAGVETQYF	TGTGCCAGCAGTGAATCGACGGGAGCTGGAGTAGAGACCCAGTACTTC
TRBV7-6	TRBJ1-5	TRBD1	few	CASSQQGSNQPQHF	TGTGCCAGCAGCCAACAGGGGAGCAATCAGCCCCAGCATTTT
TRBV6-5	TRBJ1-1	-	-	CASRLSGGRIEAFF	TGTGCCAGCAGACTCTCCGGGGGAAGGATTGAAGCTTTCTTT
TRBV5-1	TRBJ2-7	-	few	CASSLPGLGSYEQYF	TGCGCCAGCAGCTTACCAGGGTTAGGTTCCTACGAGCAGTACTTC
TRBV11-2	TRBJ1-5	TRBD1	few	CASSPGGNQPQHF	TGTGCCAGCAGCCCAGGGGGAAATCAGCCCCAGCATTTT
TRBV9	TRBJ2-1	TRBD2	-	CASSVRLAVYNEQFF	TGTGCCAGCAGCGTAAGACTAGCGGTCTACAATGAGCAGTTCTTC
TRBV21-1	TRBJ2-1	-	-	CASSTRDRLYNEQFF	TGTGCCAGCAGCACACGGGACAGGTTATACAATGAGCAGTTCTTC
TRBV4-1	TRBJ1-1	-	few	CASSQFGGNTEAFF	TGCGCCAGCAGCCAATTCGGGGGGAACACTGAAGCTTTCTTT
TRBV7-9	TRBJ2-1	-	-	CASSFQQGQFF	TGTGCCAGCAGCTTCCAGCAGGGGCAGTTCTTC
TRBV5-1	TRBJ2-1	TRBD2	-	CASSLRTSSYNEQFF	TGCGCCAGCAGCCTCCGGACTAGTTCCTACAATGAGCAGTTCTTC
TRBV5-1	TRBJ1-5	TRBD1	-	CASSLDRGGQPQHF	TGCGCCAGCAGCTTGGACAGGGGAGGTCAGCCCCAGCATTTT
TRBV2	TRBJ1-1	TRBD1	-	CASRAGGYTEAFF	TGTGCCAGCAGGGCAGGGGGATACACTGAAGCTTTCTTT
TRBV20-1	TRBJ1-3	-	-	CSARGPRAIYF	TGCAGTGCTAGAGGCCCCCGGGCCATATATTTT
TRBV5-5	TRBJ2-5	TRBD2	-	CASSLQRTSGQETQYF	TGTGCCAGCAGCTTGCAAAGGACTAGCGGTCAAGAGACCCAGTACTTC
TRBV3-1/TRBV3-2	TRBJ1-2	-	few	CASSQGVYTGNLIPNYGYTF	TGTGCCAGCAGCCAAGGGGTATACACGGGGAACCTTATCCCTAACTATGGCTACACCTTC
TRBV5-1	TRBJ1-2	TRBD1	-	CASSLQGQGAYTF	TGCGCCAGCAGCCTTCAGGGTCAGGGGGCCTACACCTTC
TRBV27	TRBJ2-5	TRBD1	-	CASSRNRGAKETQYF	TGTGCCAGCAGCCGAAACAGGGGGGCCAAAGAGACCCAGTACTTC
TRBV21-1	TRBJ1-4	-	-	CASSNNRACNEKLFF	TGTGCCAGCAGCAACAACAGGGCATGCAATGAAAAACTGTTTTTT
TRBV18	TRBJ1-2	-	many	CASSPRAAGQYYGYTF	TGTGCCAGCTCACCGCGTGCTGCAGGCCAATATTATGGCTACACCTTC
TRBV9	TRBJ2-5	TRBD1	-	CASSVAQGAWETQYF	TGTGCCAGCAGCGTAGCTCAGGGGGCCTGGGAGACCCAGTACTTC
TRBV7-2	TRBJ2-5	TRBD1	-	CASSLGTVQETQYF	TGTGCCAGCAGCTTGGGGACAGTCCAAGAGACCCAGTACTTC
TRBV7-2	TRBJ1-2	TRBD1	once	CASSPETGEDYGYTF	TGTGCCAGCAGCCCAGAGACAGGGGAGGACTATGGCTACACCTTC
TRBV19	TRBJ2-6	-	-	CASSGTRLSGANVLTF	TGTGCCAGTAGTGGGACAAGGCTCTCTGGGGCCAACGTCCTGACTTTC
TRBV3-1/TRBV3-2	TRBJ2-3	-	-	CASSQDSRVIVRTQYF	TGTGCCAGCAGCCAAGATAGCCGAGTGATTGTTAGGACGCAGTATTTT
TRBV5-6	TRBJ1-4	TRBD1	-	CASSWGTGQSEKLFF	TGTGCCAGCAGCTGGGGGACAGGGCAGAGTGAAAAACTGTTTTTT
TRBV30	TRBJ1-2	TRBD1	-	CAWSVFPQGARYGYTF	TGTGCCTGGAGTGTGTTCCCACAGGGGGCGCGATATGGCTACACCTTC
TRBV12-3/TRBV12-4	TRBJ1-1	-	-	CASSWGRDTEAFF	TGTGCCAGCAGTTGGGGCAGGGACACTGAAGCTTTCTTT
TRBV19	TRBJ1-2	TRBD1	-	CASSPGQGMVHGYTF	TGTGCCAGTAGTCCGGGACAGGGAATGGTACATGGCTACACCTTC
TRBV7-3	TRBJ2-1	TRBD2	-	CASSLLGTSGPLDYNEQFF	TGTGCCAGCAGCCTACTCGGGACTAGCGGGCCGTTAGATTACAATGAGCAGTTCTTC
TRBV10-3	TRBJ1-6	TRBD1	once	CAISGPDRVTSPLHF	TGTGCCATCAGTGGGCCCGACAGGGTTACTTCACCCCTCCACTTT
TRBV5-1	TRBJ1-2	-	-	CASSLFDSSSSFYGYTF	TGCGCCAGCAGCTTGTTCGACAGTAGTTCTTCCTTCTATGGCTACACCTTC
TRBV5-1	TRBJ1-2	-	-	CASSLGGPNYGYTF	TGCGCCAGCAGCTTGGGGGGGCCTAACTATGGCTACACCTTC
TRBV3-1/TRBV3-2	TRBJ1-1	TRBD1	-	CASRTGGFTEAFF	TGTGCCAGCAGGACAGGGGGCTTCACTGAAGCTTTCTTT
TRBV9	TRBJ1-6	TRBD1	few	CASSTKQGANSPLHF	TGTGCCAGCAGCACTAAGCAGGGGGCGAATTCACCCCTCCACTTT
TRBV28	TRBJ1-5	-	many	CASRSGNQPQHF	TGTGCCAGCAGGTCTGGCAATCAGCCCCAGCATTTT
TRBV7-3	TRBJ2-7	TRBD1	-	CASSPTGGLSYEQYF	TGTGCCAGCAGCCCGACAGGGGGCCTATCCTACGAGCAGTACTTC
TRBV24-1	TRBJ1-1	-	-	CATSAGGNVRNTEAFF	TGTGCCACCAGTGCTGGAGGGAATGTAAGGAACACTGAAGCTTTCTTT
TRBV5-6	TRBJ1-2	TRBD1	once	CASSSLHDRGDGYTF	TGTGCCAGCAGCTCCTTACACGACAGGGGGGATGGCTACACCTTC
TRBV5-1	TRBJ2-5	-	-	CASSLGRGTETQYF	TGCGCCAGCAGCTTAGGCCGGGGTACGGAGACCCAGTACTTC
TRBV5-1	TRBJ2-7	TRBD1	-	CASSPPNRGLYEQYF	TGCGCCAGCAGCCCTCCAAACAGGGGTCTCTACGAGCAGTACTTC
TRBV5-8	TRBJ1-2	-	-	CASGRNYGYTF	TGTGCCAGCGGCAGAAACTATGGCTACACCTTC
TRBV6-5	TRBJ2-5	TRBD1	-	CASSTGTGWQETQYF	TGTGCCAGCAGTACGGGGACAGGATGGCAAGAGACCCAGTACTTC
TRBV12-3/TRBV12-4	TRBJ1-1	-	-	CASSLQSNTEAFF	TGTGCCAGCAGTCTACAGTCCAACACTGAAGCTTTCTTT
TRBV6-2/TRBV6-3	TRBJ1-1	-	-	CASSSSENTEAFF	TGTGCCAGCAGTTCTTCAGAGAACACTGAAGCTTTCTTT
TRBV7-2	TRBJ2-5	-	-	CASSLDPGTQETQYF	TGTGCCAGCAGCTTAGACCCGGGAACCCAAGAGACCCAGTACTTC
TRBV6-6	TRBJ1-3	-	-	CASSQPGTTSGNTIYF	TGTGCCAGCAGCCAACCCGGGACAACTTCTGGAAACACCATATATTTT
TRBV7-2	TRBJ2-7	-	-	CASSLIRFPEGEQYF	TGTGCCAGCAGCTTGATTAGGTTCCCTGAGGGCGAGCAGTACTTC
TRBV5-1	TRBJ2-7	TRBD1	few	CASSSPDRSSYEQYF	TGCGCCAGCAGCTCCCCGGACAGGAGCTCCTACGAGCAGTACTTC
TRBV19	TRBJ1-1	TRBD1	-	CASSAQGAMGTEAFF	TGTGCCAGTAGTGCACAGGGGGCGATGGGCACTGAAGCTTTCTTT
TRBV10-3	TRBJ1-5	TRBD1	-	CASSTGVSIQPQHF	TGTGCCAGTTCCACAGGGGTTAGCATTCAGCCCCAGCATTTT